This T cell receptor beta chain was identified in a study of shared clonotypes between healthy human individuals. Study-wide points: As a rule, naive subsets had a larger estimated richness than memory subsets.

Profiling relied on immunoSEQ multiplex PCR, and the TCRdb table lists in-frame clones only, not all of them. The repertoire holds millions of clones, with 85% to 95% as singletons. V gave up 6 bases and J gave up 2 bases; unmatched junction bases: 8. This CDR3 spans 17 amino acids. Germline lookup yields CDR1 SEHNR and CDR2 FQNEAQ (reference sequence). With regard to this clone: The antigen is unknown.

Naive CD4+ cells were CD45RA-selected; the remaining cells were memory. This chain links TRBV7-9 with TRBJ2-1, with 12 bases identical to TRBD2. The origin of this receptor is a man aged 18 to 35 in good health. The material sequenced was naive CD4+ T cells sorted from blood. The subset: CD45RA+ positively selected. CDR3 region: CASRRSSGGDTYNEQFF. Here the CDR3 DNA reads TGTGCCAGCAGACGATCTAGCGGGGGGGACACCTACAATGAGCAGTTCTTC.